The 14 T cell receptor beta chains reported below all come from one sample, sequenced in a study of T cell responses to AZD1222 COVID-19 vaccine. TCRdb keeps only in-frame clones here, not all; method: immunoSEQ multiplex PCR. The sample holds some 98,000 clones, around nine tenths seen once. Sequences were derived from peripheral blood, sampled on day 0 of AZD1222 vaccination. The receptors shown here come from an adult in good health.

This sequence joins TRBV6-5 and TRBJ1-5; D unresolved. V was trimmed by 6 bases and J by 6 bases, leaving 18 bases between them. Germline V gene data show CDR1 as MNHEY and CDR2 as SVGAGI. This CDR3 has 15 amino acids. CDR3 amino acids: CASRITWREGQPQHF. Written as DNA, the CDR3 is TGTGCCAGCAGGATCACCTGGAGGGAGGGTCAGCCCCAGCATTTT.

This chain uses TRBV30 with TRBJ2-7; tentatively, D is TRBD1 or TRBD2 (5 bases each). The V and J ends lost 4 bases and 4 bases respectively, with 11 bases between them. This CDR3 contains 12 residues. The germline CDR1 and CDR2 sequences are GTSNPN and SVGIG (reference sequence). This CDR3 reads CAWTQGPYEQYF. The CDR3 nucleotides read TGTGCCTGGACCCAGGGACCTTACGAGCAGTACTTC.

V gene TRBV5-1 combines with J gene TRBJ1-2; 9 bases align to TRBD1. This CDR3 region has 15 residues. Germline CDR1 is SGHRS and CDR2 is YFSETQ. The trim removed 0 bases at V and 6 bases at J, leaving 6 bases unmatched. DNA of the CDR3: TGCGCCAGCAGCTTGGAGGGGACAGGGACTCATGGCTACACCTTC. Its protein is CASSLEGTGTHGYTF.

The genes are TRBV10-3 and TRBJ1-1; D is unresolved. The CDR3 covers 15 residues. Germline CDR1 is ENHRY and CDR2 is SYGVKD. V lost 3 bases and J 1 base, leaving 12 bases between the germline ends. The CDR3 DNA reads as TGTGCCATCAGTGAAGGCAGGCTAACGAACACTGAAGCTTTCTTT. Translating it yields CAISEGRLTNTEAFF.

V usage is TRBV5-6 and J usage is TRBJ1-6; TRBD1 is a possible D gene (6 bases). From germline, CDR1 is SGHDT and CDR2 YYEEEE. The CDR3 totals 14 residues. V shed 1 base and J shed 7 bases, with 9 bases lying between them. CDR3 region: CASSLQGTNSPLHF. The DNA of the CDR3 is TGTGCCAGCAGCTTGCAAGGGACAAATTCACCCCTCCACTTT.

The chain joins TRBV18 to TRBJ1-6; TRBD1 agrees at 8 bases. The V gene's germline CDR1 is KGHSH and CDR2 LQKENI. The length of the CDR3 is 14 residues. V shed 3 bases and J 10 bases; nucleotides not matched to a gene: 5. CDR3 protein: CASSPDRVESPLHF. The DNA of the CDR3 is TGTGCCAGCTCACCGGACAGGGTTGAGTCACCCCTCCACTTT.

The chain links TRBV30 to TRBJ1-4; 7 bases are shared with TRBD1. Trimming took 2 bases from V and 7 from J; bases not matched to a gene: 7. The germline V gene encodes CDR1 GTSNPN and CDR2 SVGIG (reference sequence). This CDR3 has 14 amino acids. This CDR3 is CAWSTQGRGEKLFF. The CDR3 region has the DNA TGTGCCTGGAGTACACAGGGGAGAGGTGAAAAACTGTTTTTT.

V gene TRBV9 combines with J gene TRBJ1-1; D gene unclear. CDR3 length: 16 amino acids. Between the trimmed V and J ends, which lost 0 bases and 0 bases, there was a span of 12 bases. Germline loops: CDR1 SGDLS, CDR2 YYNGEE. The CDR3 region is CASSVEASLLNTEAFF. The CDR3 nucleotides read TGTGCCAGCAGCGTAGAGGCGTCTTTGTTGAACACTGAAGCTTTCTTT.

The chain links TRBV5-1 to TRBJ2-7; TRBD1 might be the D (6 bases). Germline assignment: CDR1 SGHRS and CDR2 YFSETQ. Between the trimmed V and J ends, which lost 3 bases and 5 bases, there was a span of 12 bases. The CDR3 totals 13 residues. CDR3 sequence: CASSSGHSNEQYF. In DNA, the CDR3 is TGCGCCAGCAGCTCGGGACATTCAAACGAGCAGTACTTC.

This clone was recorded once. This rearrangement joins TRBV7-3 to TRBJ2-3; no clear D. Germline assignment: CDR1 SGHTA and CDR2 FQGTGA. V lost 2 bases, J lost 2 bases, and 5 bases lay in between. This CDR3 spans 13 amino acids. CDR3 nucleotides: TGTGCCAGCAGCTTAGTCTCCACAGATACGCAGTATTTT. Translated: CASSLVSTDTQYF.

The chain carries TRBV20-1 and TRBJ2-5, with D possibly being TRBD2 (7 bases). The V gene lost 4 bases and the J gene lost 2 bases, with 23 bases spanning the gap. Germline CDR1 and CDR2: DFQATT and SNEGSKA (reference sequence). The CDR3 loop spans 17 amino acids. CDR3 sequence (DNA): TGCAGTGCTACTGACGGGAAACTGGGGGGGCGGCAAGAGACCCAGTACTTC. Translation: CSATDGKLGGRQETQYF.

This chain connects TRBV4-3 to TRBJ2-1, with 10 positions matching TRBD2. Germline CDR1 reads LGHNA; CDR2 reads YSLEER. V lost 6 bases, J lost 7 bases, and 12 bases stayed unmatched. There are 16 residues in the CDR3. DNA for the CDR3: TGCGCCAGCAGTCGAGATAGCGGGGGGCTGGGGAATGAGCAGTTCTTC. Translation gives CASSRDSGGLGNEQFF.

V usage is TRBV7-2 and J usage is TRBJ2-7; D is undetermined. The CDR3 is 13 residues long. In germline, CDR1 is SGHTA, CDR2 FQGNSA. The V and J ends lost 2 bases and 3 bases respectively, with 8 bases between them. Written as DNA, the CDR3 is TGTGCCAGCAGCTTAAATGACCTCTACGAGCAGTACTTC. It translates to CASSLNDLYEQYF.

The rearrangement uses TRBV3-1 (or the pseudogene TRBV3-2) and TRBJ1-2; 7 bases agree with TRBD1. Germline CDR1 LGHDT, CDR2 YNNKEL (reference sequence). J gave up 4 bases and V 6 bases, and 5 bases lay outside the gene matches. The CDR3 has 13 residues. CDR3 nucleotide sequence: TGTGCCAGCAGTCTGAGGGGGCCCTATGGCTACACCTTC. Amino acids: CASSLRGPYGYTF.